Following are 17 T cell receptor beta chains from one sample sequenced in a study of T cells in Graves' hyperthyroidism and ophthalmopathy. RNA transcripts yielded amplified TCR beta CDR3 regions. The HTBI primer set drove a first-round RT-PCR of the TCR CDR3. Each CDR3 protein is one row after TCRdb ran MiXCR on the multiplex PCR reads. In the table there are around 450,000 distinct CDR3 sequences, roughly 13% of which are singletons. The source material was blood. The receptors derive from a woman between 18 and 30 years old with Graves' hyperthyroidism.

The CDR3 region is CASSHRGGYEQYF. In DNA form, the CDR3 reads TGTGCCAGCAGCCACAGGGGTGGCTACGAGCAGTACTTC. The chain links TRBV5-6 to TRBJ2-7; 7 nucleotides agree with TRBD1. There are 13 residues in the CDR3. Losses at the gene ends were 4 bases for V and 3 bases for J; bases not matched to a gene: 4. Germline V CDR1 and CDR2: SGHDT, YYEEEE.

This rearrangement joins TRBV5-8 to TRBJ2-5, with D perhaps TRBD2 (5 bases). V lost 3 bases and J 0 bases, leaving 15 bases between the germline ends. Looked up from germline, CDR1 is SGHTS and CDR2 is YDEGEE. The CDR3 extends over 16 amino acids. CDR3 DNA: TGTGCCAGCAGCTCCGGAGGAAGTACAGACCAAGAGACCCAGTACTTC. Its translation: CASSSGGSTDQETQYF. Variable domain in full (rest from reference TRBV5-8 and TRBJ2-5): EAGVTQSPTHLIKTRGQQATLRCSPISGHTSVYWYQQALGLGLQFLLWYDEGEERNRGNFPPRFSGRQFPNYSSELNVNALELEDSALYLCASSSGGSTDQETQYFGPGTRLLVL.

The chain uses TRBV29-1 and TRBJ2-5, with a tentative D call TRBD2 (6 bases). The CDR3 is made up of 16 amino acids. CDR1 SQVTM and CDR2 ANQGSEA come from the germline V gene. V was clipped by 2 bases and J by 0 bases, with 16 bases between them. CDR3 nucleotide sequence: TGCAGCGTTGAAAGTTTTGGGACTCAGTACCAAGAGACCCAGTACTTC. Residues: CSVESFGTQYQETQYF.

This sequence joins TRBV5-1 and TRBJ2-1, with TRBD2 matching over 15 bases. The trim removed 3 bases at V and 7 bases at J, leaving 5 bases unmatched. The CDR3 extends over 16 amino acids. Per germline, CDR1 SGHRS and CDR2 YFSETQ. In nucleotides, the CDR3 is TGCGCCAGCAGCTCCGGGACTAGCGGGAGGAGAAATGAGCAGTTCTTC. Protein sequence: CASSSGTSGRRNEQFF.

There are a few counts of this clonotype. The V gene is TRBV28, the J gene TRBJ2-7, with D possibly TRBD2 on 5 matching bases. CDR3 length: 14 residues. Per germline, CDR1 MDHEN and CDR2 SYDVKM. The ends were cut back, 2 bases at V and 2 bases at J, with 10 bases in the middle. CDR3 loop: CASSLVTGTYEQYF. The CDR3 DNA sequence: TGTGCCAGCAGTTTAGTAACGGGGACCTACGAGCAGTACTTC.

This clonotype showed up many times. V gene TRBV12-3 or TRBV12-4 combines with J gene TRBJ1-2; D is perhaps TRBD1 (5 bases). With 3 bases removed from V and 7 bases from J, the gap between germline ends came to 27 bases. This CDR3 comprises 18 residues. In DNA, the CDR3 is TGTGCCAGCAGTTTCTCGGCCCGAGGGACGCTTGGGATGAGTGGCTACACCTTC. Amino acids: CASSFSARGTLGMSGYTF.

In its sample, this clonotype was seen many times. V gene TRBV4-1 combines with J gene TRBJ1-1; D is ambiguous. CDR3 size: 14 residues. Germline V gene data show CDR1 as MGHRA and CDR2 as YSYEKL. V shed 2 bases and J shed 3 bases, with 10 bases lying between them. DNA for the CDR3: TGCGCCAGCAGCCAAACAGTTGAGGACACTGAAGCTTTCTTT. It specifies CASSQTVEDTEAFF.

This clonotype was seen more than once but under ten times. V is TRBV4-1 and J is TRBJ2-3, with unresolved D. Deletions cut 4 bases from V and 0 bases from J, with 8 bases between. CDR3 size: 14 residues. Germline V gene lookup returns CDR1 MGHRA and CDR2 YSYEKL. The CDR3 spells CASSPEPSTDTQYF. The CDR3 DNA sequence: TGCGCCAGCAGCCCGGAACCCAGCACAGATACGCAGTATTTT.

The rearrangement joins TRBV6-5 to TRBJ2-6, with 9 bases that match TRBD1. The V gene end was trimmed by 0 bases and the J gene end by 1 base; junction bases not matched to a gene: 10. The CDR3 is made up of 20 amino acids. The germline gives CDR1 MNHEY, CDR2 SVGAGI. Written as DNA, the CDR3 is TGTGCCAGCAGTTACTCGAAGTACAGGGGGCCCAGTTCTGGGGCCAACGTCCTGACTTTC. Its protein product is CASSYSKYRGPSSGANVLTF.

In this sample, this clonotype turned up many times. This rearrangement joins TRBV27 to TRBJ2-3; 7 bases are shared with TRBD1. J lost 4 bases, V lost 6 bases, and 7 bases had no gene match. The germline V gene has CDR1 MNHEY and CDR2 SMNVEV (reference sequence). The CDR3 totals 14 residues. CDR3 in DNA: TGTGCCAGCAGGCAACGCGACAGGGCAGATACGCAGTATTTT. Amino acids: CASRQRDRADTQYF.

The chain links TRBV4-1 to TRBJ2-7, with a weak D call TRBD2 (5 bases). There are 18 residues in the CDR3. The germline CDR1 and CDR2 sequences are MGHRA and YSYEKL. V was pared by 1 base and J by 2 bases, with 21 bases between. CDR3 sequence (DNA): TGCGCCAGCAGCCAAGGCCCGGATACGGGAAGGGCGGCCTACGAGCAGTACTTC. Residues: CASSQGPDTGRAAYEQYF.

This clonotype was seen ten or more times. This chain uses TRBV20-1 with TRBJ2-4; 13 nucleotides line up with TRBD2. Germline V gene sequence: CDR1 DFQATT, CDR2 SNEGSKA (reference sequence). V shed 2 bases, J shed 0 bases, and the junction held 4 bases outside the gene matches. The CDR3 loop spans 17 amino acids. CDR3 in amino acids: CSARTSGRVLAKNIQYF. CDR3 DNA: TGCAGTGCTAGAACTAGCGGGAGGGTGCTAGCCAAAAACATTCAGTACTTC.

This clonotype was observed a few times. The rearrangement links TRBV6-1 to TRBJ1-6; 7 bases fit TRBD1. Germline-derived CDR1 and CDR2 are MNHNS and SASEGT. This CDR3 contains 15 residues. J was trimmed by 6 bases and V by 7 bases; bases with no gene match: 9. This CDR3 reads CASTRSGTANSPLHF. Written as DNA, the CDR3 is TGTGCCAGCACAAGAAGCGGGACAGCTAATTCACCCCTCCACTTT.

This clonotype appeared a few times. J is TRBJ2-5 and V is TRBV5-1; no firm D call. Germline CDR1 SGHRS, CDR2 YFSETQ. CDR3 length: 12 residues. V lost 6 bases to trimming and J lost 4 bases, with 10 bases between them. The DNA of the CDR3 is TGCGCCAGCACCCAAGGTGGAGAGACCCAGTACTTC. This sequence encodes CASTQGGETQYF.

The chain recombines TRBV14 with TRBJ1-1; maybe TRBD1 (6 bases). This CDR3 is built from 13 residues. The V end was cut by 0 bases, the J end by 11 bases, with 13 bases between. The germline V gene encodes CDR1 SGHDN and CDR2 FVKESK. The CDR3 region is CASSQDPRGVAFF. Here the CDR3 DNA reads TGTGCCAGCAGCCAAGATCCCAGGGGTGTTGCTTTCTTT.

This clonotype was counted between two and nine times. V gene TRBV7-3 combines with J gene TRBJ2-1; D is perhaps TRBD1 or TRBD2 (5 bases each). This CDR3 is 11 amino acids long. Deletions cut 5 bases from V and 12 bases from J, with 11 bases between. CDR1 and CDR2 from the germline V gene are SGHTA and FQGTGA. CDR3 bases: TGTGCCAGCAGCCGAGAGGGACCGCAGTTCTTC. Translated, it gives CASSREGPQFF.

Ten or more counts support this clonotype. The rearrangement uses TRBV10-3 and TRBJ2-7; D might be TRBD1 (6 bases). CDR3 size: 14 residues. Trimming removed 11 bases from V and 0 bases from J, with 17 bases in between. CDR1 is ENHRY and CDR2 is SYGVKD in the germline V gene. CDR3 loop: CAASPGTRSYEQYF. In nucleotides, the CDR3 is TGTGCCGCTTCCCCGGGGACACGCTCCTACGAGCAGTACTTC.